Following are 15 T cell receptor beta chains from one sample sequenced in a study of cytomegalovirus exposure and HLA in healthy donors. This PCR relied on a set of 60 Vbeta primers and 13 Jbeta primers. Sequencing used immunoSEQ multiplex PCR; TCRdb keeps in-frame clones, though not all of them. The sample lists more than 75,000 clones; more than 80% were seen once. Sequenced input: PBMCs. The origin of the receptors is a man between 18 and 29 years old in good health and CMV-seronegative.

The chain has TRBV5-6 and TRBJ2-4, with a tentative D call TRBD1 (6 bases). V shed 4 bases and J shed 2 bases, with 13 bases lying between them. This CDR3 has 15 amino acids. The germline V gene has CDR1 SGHDT and CDR2 YYEEEE. The CDR3 nucleotides read TGTGCCAGCAGCCTCCTACAGGGCCCCAAAAACATTCAGTACTTC. It is translated as CASSLLQGPKNIQYF.

The chain is built from TRBV9 and TRBJ2-2; tentatively, D is TRBD1 (6 bases). This CDR3 contains 14 residues. V lost 3 bases, J lost 4 bases, and 10 bases lay in between. The germline V gene has CDR1 SGDLS and CDR2 YYNGEE. CDR3 protein: CASSASRGTGELFF. DNA of the CDR3: TGTGCCAGCAGCGCCTCCAGGGGCACCGGGGAGCTGTTTTTT.

This clone was seen only once. The chain links TRBV29-1 to TRBJ2-1, with D possibly being TRBD1 (5 bases). Germline lookup yields CDR1 SQVTM and CDR2 ANQGSEA. V lost 7 bases, J lost 6 bases, and 13 bases lay in between. The CDR3 runs to 12 residues. CDR3 in amino acids: CSAPGYRNEQFF. In DNA, the CDR3 is TGCAGCGCACCAGGGTATCGCAATGAGCAGTTCTTC.

This chain uses TRBV14 with TRBJ2-5; TRBD2 matches 9 bases. The CDR3 loop spans 20 amino acids. V lost 3 bases, J lost 4 bases, and 21 bases stayed unmatched. Germline loops: CDR1 SGHDN, CDR2 FVKESK. The CDR3 spells CASSHHLDFSAGGSRETQYF. The CDR3 nucleotides are TGTGCCAGCAGCCATCATTTGGACTTTAGCGCGGGAGGGTCACGAGAGACCCAGTACTTC.

This chain uses TRBV6-5 with TRBJ1-1; D remains unclear. Trimming stripped 0 bases from V and 1 base from J, with 12 bases between. The CDR3 loop spans 16 amino acids. Germline V lookup: CDR1 MNHEY, CDR2 SVGAGI. The CDR3 DNA reads TGTGCCAGCAGTTACTCGGCAGGTTGGTGGAACACTGAAGCTTTCTTT. This translates into CASSYSAGWWNTEAFF.

The CDR3 sequence is CASRRGQSNSPLHF. CDR3 nucleotides: TGTGCCAGCAGAAGGGGGCAGAGTAATTCACCCCTCCACTTT. The gene calls are TRBV27 and TRBJ1-6, with 7 bases fitting TRBD1. Per germline, CDR1 MNHEY and CDR2 SMNVEV (reference sequence). V lost 6 bases, J lost 6 bases, and 5 bases stayed unmatched. This CDR3 is 14 amino acids long.

The rearrangement uses TRBV19 and TRBJ2-5; TRBD2 aligns across 11 bases. CDR1 and CDR2 from the germline V gene are LNHDA and SQIVND (reference sequence). The CDR3 has 17 residues. J was trimmed by 4 bases and V by 5 bases; bases with no gene match: 12. The CDR3 DNA follows: TGTGCCAGTAGTCGAACTAGCGGGAGCAGTGAGCGAGAGACCCAGTACTTC. This encodes CASSRTSGSSERETQYF.

This chain uses TRBV7-3 with TRBJ2-6; no clear D gene. The CDR3 totals 16 residues. Germline CDR1 and CDR2: SGHTA and FQGTGA. With 1 base removed from V and 2 bases from J, the gap between germline ends came to 9 bases. The CDR3 is CASSLKTGTGANVLTF. DNA for the CDR3: TGTGCCAGCAGCTTAAAAACGGGTACTGGGGCCAACGTCCTGACTTTC. Using reference TRBV7-3 and TRBJ2-6 for the parts outside the CDR3, the full variable domain is GAGVSQTPSNKVTEKGKYVELRCDPISGHTALYWYRQSLGQGPEFLIYFQGTGAADDSGLPNDRFFAVRPEGSVSTLKIQRTERGDSAVYLCASSLKTGTGANVLTFGAGSRLTVL.

In its sample, this clone was seen once. The chain is built from TRBV18 and TRBJ2-1, with TRBD2 identical over 10 bases. The CDR3 has 15 residues. J was trimmed by 5 bases and V by 3 bases; bases with no gene match: 4. Germline lookup yields CDR1 KGHSH and CDR2 LQKENI. CDR3 region: CASSPLAGVNNEQFF. CDR3 in DNA: TGTGCCAGCTCACCCCTAGCGGGAGTCAACAATGAGCAGTTCTTC.

The chain joins TRBV4-2 to TRBJ1-5, with D possibly being TRBD1 (5 bases). CDR1 is LGHNA, CDR2 YNFKEQ, per germline. The ends were cut back, 0 bases at V and 8 bases at J, with 14 bases in the middle. There are 15 residues in the CDR3. CDR3 DNA: TGTGCCAGCAGCCAAGAATGGGGCCCGGGGGAGCCCCAGCATTTT. It specifies CASSQEWGPGEPQHF.

The rearrangement links TRBV15 to TRBJ1-1, with TRBD1 as a possible D gene (6 bases). The CDR3 is 19 residues long. The germline gives CDR1 LNHNV, CDR2 YYDKDF (reference sequence). Trimming left V 0 bases short and J 4 bases short, with 24 bases between. In DNA, the CDR3 is TGTGCCACCAGCAGAGATCCCCAGGGGTATCAGGGCGGTGGCACTGAAGCTTTCTTT. Its protein is CATSRDPQGYQGGGTEAFF.

V gene TRBV7-9 combines with J gene TRBJ1-5; D remains ambiguous. The CDR3 extends over 17 amino acids. Trimming took 5 bases from V and 1 from J, leaving 18 bases between them. Germline-derived CDR1 and CDR2 are SEHNR and FQNEAQ (reference sequence). The CDR3 loop is CASSGAKGRMSNQPQHF. CDR3 nucleotide sequence: TGTGCCAGCAGCGGAGCCAAAGGGAGGATGAGCAATCAGCCCCAGCATTTT.

Here the CDR3 DNA reads TGTGCCATCATAGGAGGACAGGGTGTGCAGTACTTC. This encodes CAIIGGQGVQYF. The rearrangement uses TRBV10-3 and TRBJ2-7; TRBD1 agrees at 8 bases. This CDR3 has 12 residues. Germline assignment: CDR1 ENHRY and CDR2 SYGVKD. V trimming: 7 bases; J trimming: 9 bases; junction bases outside the gene matches: 8.

This chain links TRBV21-1 with TRBJ1-1. TRBV21-1 is tagged as a pseudogene. The CDR3 is 12 amino acids. CDR3 nucleotide sequence: TGTGCCAGCAGCACACCTAGACTTGAAGCTTTCTTT. Amino acid sequence: CASSTPRLEAFF.

The genes are TRBV5-1 and TRBJ2-5, with D possibly being TRBD2 (6 bases). Germline loops: CDR1 SGHRS, CDR2 YFSETQ. The CDR3 is 15 residues long. The V end lost 4 bases, the J end lost 1 base, and 14 bases lay between the germline ends. The CDR3 DNA reads as TGCGCCAGCAGCGTCTCGTTCGGGGGCCAAGAGACCCAGTACTTC. Protein product: CASSVSFGGQETQYF.